This entry describes one T cell receptor beta chain. The sample originates from a study of blood T cell repertoires in COVID-19. Overall study: Samples came from the United States, Italy and Spain, spanning acute and convalescent COVID-19.

The germline CDR1 and CDR2 sequences are MDHEN and SYDVKM. J was trimmed by 4 bases and V by 5 bases; bases with no gene match: 9. The CDR3 spans 15 residues. Assay used: immunoSEQ multiplex PCR; TCRdb lists only in-frame clones, some missing. The sample contains around 250,000 clones, 85% to 90% of which appear only once. The clonotype was recovered from a man aged 60 to 69 with acute or convalescent COVID-19. The rearrangement joins TRBV28 to TRBJ2-7; TRBD1 aligns across 9 bases. The sample was peripheral blood. In nucleotides, the CDR3 is TGTGCCAGCAGTGTCGACAGGGGGAATAATTACGAGCAGTACTTC. The encoded protein is CASSVDRGNNYEQYF.